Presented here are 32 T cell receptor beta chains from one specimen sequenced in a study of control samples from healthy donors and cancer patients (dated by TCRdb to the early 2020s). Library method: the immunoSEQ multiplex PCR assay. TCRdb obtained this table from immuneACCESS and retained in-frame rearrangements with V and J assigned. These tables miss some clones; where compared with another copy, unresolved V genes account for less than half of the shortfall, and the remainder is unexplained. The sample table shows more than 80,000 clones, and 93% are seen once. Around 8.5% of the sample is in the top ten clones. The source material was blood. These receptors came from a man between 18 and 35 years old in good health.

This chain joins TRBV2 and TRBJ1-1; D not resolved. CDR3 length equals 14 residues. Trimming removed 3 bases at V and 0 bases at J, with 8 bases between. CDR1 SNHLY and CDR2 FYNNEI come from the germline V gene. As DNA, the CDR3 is TGTGCCAGCAGTGATAGGCTTTTGAACACTGAAGCTTTCTTT. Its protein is CASSDRLLNTEAFF.

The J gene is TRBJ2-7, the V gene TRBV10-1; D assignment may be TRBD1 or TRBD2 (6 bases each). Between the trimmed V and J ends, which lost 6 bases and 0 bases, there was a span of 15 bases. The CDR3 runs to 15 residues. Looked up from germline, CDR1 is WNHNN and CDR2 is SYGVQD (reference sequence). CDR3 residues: CASRAPGAHSYEQYF. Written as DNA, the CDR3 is TGCGCCAGCAGGGCTCCGGGGGCCCACTCCTACGAGCAGTACTTC.

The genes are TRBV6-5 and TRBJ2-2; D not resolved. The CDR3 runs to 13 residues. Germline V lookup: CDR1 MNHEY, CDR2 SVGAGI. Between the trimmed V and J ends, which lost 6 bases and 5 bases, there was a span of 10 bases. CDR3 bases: TGTGCCAGCAGGGACCGGGTAACCGGGGAGCTGTTTTTT. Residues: CASRDRVTGELFF.

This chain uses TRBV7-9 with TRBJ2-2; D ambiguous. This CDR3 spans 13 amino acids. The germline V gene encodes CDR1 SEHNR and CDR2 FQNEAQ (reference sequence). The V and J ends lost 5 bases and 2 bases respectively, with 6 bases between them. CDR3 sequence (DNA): TGTGCCAGCAGCCTCTTTAACACCGGGGAGCTGTTTTTT. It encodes CASSLFNTGELFF. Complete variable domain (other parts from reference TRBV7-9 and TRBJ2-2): DTGVSQNPRHKITKRGQNVTFRCDPISEHNRLYWYRQTLGQGPEFLTYFQNEAQLEKSRLLSDRFSAERPKGSFSTLEIQRTEQGDSAMYLCASSLFNTGELFFGEGSRLTVL.

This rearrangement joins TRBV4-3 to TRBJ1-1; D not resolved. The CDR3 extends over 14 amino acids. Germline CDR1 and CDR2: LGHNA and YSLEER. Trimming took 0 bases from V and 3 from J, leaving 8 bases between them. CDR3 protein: CASSQDMAYTEAFF. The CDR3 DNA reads TGCGCCAGCAGCCAAGATATGGCTTACACTGAAGCTTTCTTT.

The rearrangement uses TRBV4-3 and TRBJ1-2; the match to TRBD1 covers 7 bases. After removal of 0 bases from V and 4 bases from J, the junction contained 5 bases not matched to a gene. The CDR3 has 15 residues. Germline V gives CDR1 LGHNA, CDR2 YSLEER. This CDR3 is CASSQDFGTAYGYTF. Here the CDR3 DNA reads TGCGCCAGCAGCCAAGATTTCGGGACAGCCTATGGCTACACCTTC.

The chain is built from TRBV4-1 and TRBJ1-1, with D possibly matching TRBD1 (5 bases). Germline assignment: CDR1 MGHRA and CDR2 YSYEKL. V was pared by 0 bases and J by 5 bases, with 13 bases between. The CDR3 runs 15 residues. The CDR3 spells CASSQDLEGRTEAFF. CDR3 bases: TGCGCCAGCAGCCAAGATCTTGAGGGGAGGACTGAAGCTTTCTTT.

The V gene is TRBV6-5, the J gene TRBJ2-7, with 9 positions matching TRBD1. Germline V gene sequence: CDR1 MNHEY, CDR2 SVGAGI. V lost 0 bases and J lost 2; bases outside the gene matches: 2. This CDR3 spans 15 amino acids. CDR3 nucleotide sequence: TGTGCCAGCAGTTACTCTACAGGGGGCACCTACGAGCAGTACTTC. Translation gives CASSYSTGGTYEQYF.

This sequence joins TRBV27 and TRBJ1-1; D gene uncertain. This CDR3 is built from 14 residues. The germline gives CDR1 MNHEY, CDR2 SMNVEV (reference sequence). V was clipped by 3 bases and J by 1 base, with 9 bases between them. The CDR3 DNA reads TGTGCCAGCAGTTTGCAGCGGGGGAACACTGAAGCTTTCTTT. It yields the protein CASSLQRGNTEAFF.

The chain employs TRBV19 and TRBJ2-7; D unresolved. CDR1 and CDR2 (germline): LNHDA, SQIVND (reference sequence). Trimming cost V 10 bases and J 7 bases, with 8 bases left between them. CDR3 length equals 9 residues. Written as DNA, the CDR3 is TGTGCCACCCTTAAGGAGCAGTACTTC. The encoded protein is CATLKEQYF. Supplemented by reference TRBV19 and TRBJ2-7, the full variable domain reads DGGITQSPKYLFRKEGQNVTLSCEQNLNHDAMYWYRQDPGQGLRLIYYSQIVNDFQKGDIAEGYSVSREKKESFPLTVTSAQKNPTAFYLCATLKEQYFGPGTRLTVT.

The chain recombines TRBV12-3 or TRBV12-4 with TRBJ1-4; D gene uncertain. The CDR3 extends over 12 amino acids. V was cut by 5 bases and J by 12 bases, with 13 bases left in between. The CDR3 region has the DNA TGTGCCAGCAGTGAGGATCGTTTGGAACTGTTTTTT. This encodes CASSEDRLELFF.

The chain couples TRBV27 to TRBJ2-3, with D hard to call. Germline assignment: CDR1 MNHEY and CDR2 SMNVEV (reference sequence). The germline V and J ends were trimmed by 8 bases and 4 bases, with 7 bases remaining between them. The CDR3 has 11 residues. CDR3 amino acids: CASFQADTQYF. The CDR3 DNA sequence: TGTGCCAGCTTCCAGGCAGATACGCAGTATTTT.

Here the CDR3 reads CASSLLGQGKSSGNTIYF. The CDR3 DNA reads TGTGCCAGCAGCCTCCTCGGACAGGGGAAGAGCTCTGGAAACACCATATATTTT. This chain connects TRBV7-8 to TRBJ1-3, with TRBD1 matching over 9 bases. Looked up from germline, CDR1 is SGHVS and CDR2 is FQNEAQ. The CDR3 consists of 18 residues. V lost 5 bases and J lost 0; bases outside the gene matches: 11.

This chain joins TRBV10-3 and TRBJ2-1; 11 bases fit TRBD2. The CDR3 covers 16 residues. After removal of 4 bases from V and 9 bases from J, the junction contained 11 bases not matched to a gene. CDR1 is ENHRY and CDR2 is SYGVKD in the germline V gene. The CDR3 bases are TGTGCCATCAGTGCCAAAACTAGCGGGAGTCTGGCTGAGCAGTTCTTC. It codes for CAISAKTSGSLAEQFF.

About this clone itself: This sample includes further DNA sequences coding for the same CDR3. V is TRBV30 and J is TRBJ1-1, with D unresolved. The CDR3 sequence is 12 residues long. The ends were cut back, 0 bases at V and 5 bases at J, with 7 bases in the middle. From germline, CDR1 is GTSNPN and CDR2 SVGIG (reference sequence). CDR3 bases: TGTGCCTGGAGTGTAAGAGGAACTGAAGCTTTCTTT. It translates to CAWSVRGTEAFF.

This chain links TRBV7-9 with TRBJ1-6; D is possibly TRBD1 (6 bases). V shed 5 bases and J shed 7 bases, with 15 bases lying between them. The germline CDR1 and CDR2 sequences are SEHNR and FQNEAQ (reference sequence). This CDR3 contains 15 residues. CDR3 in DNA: TGTGCCAGCAGCGCAGACGCCAGGGGCAATTCACCCCTCCACTTT. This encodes CASSADARGNSPLHF.

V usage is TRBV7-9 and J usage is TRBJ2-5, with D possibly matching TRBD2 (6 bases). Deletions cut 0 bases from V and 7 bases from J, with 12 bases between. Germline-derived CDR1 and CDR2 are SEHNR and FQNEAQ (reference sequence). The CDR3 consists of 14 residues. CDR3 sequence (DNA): TGTGCCAGCAGCTTAGCGGCTCTGGGGGGGACCCAGTACTTC. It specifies CASSLAALGGTQYF.

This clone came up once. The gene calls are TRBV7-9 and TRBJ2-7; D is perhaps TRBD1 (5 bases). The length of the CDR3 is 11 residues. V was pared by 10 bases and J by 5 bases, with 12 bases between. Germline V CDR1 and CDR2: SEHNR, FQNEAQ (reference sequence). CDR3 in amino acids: CATTRGHEQYF. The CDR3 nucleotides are TGTGCCACCACAAGGGGTCACGAGCAGTACTTC.

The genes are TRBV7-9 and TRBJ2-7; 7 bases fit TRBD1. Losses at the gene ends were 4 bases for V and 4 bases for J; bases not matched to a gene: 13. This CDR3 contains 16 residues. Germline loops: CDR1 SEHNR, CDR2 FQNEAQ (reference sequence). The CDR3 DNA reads TGTGCCAGCAGCTCCTCGACAGGGTTCAAACCTTACGAGCAGTACTTC. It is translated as CASSSSTGFKPYEQYF. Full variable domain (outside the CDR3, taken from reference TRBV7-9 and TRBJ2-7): DTGVSQNPRHKITKRGQNVTFRCDPISEHNRLYWYRQTLGQGPEFLTYFQNEAQLEKSRLLSDRFSAERPKGSFSTLEIQRTEQGDSAMYLCASSSSTGFKPYEQYFGPGTRLTVT.

The CDR3: CASRRQGPDTQYF. In DNA, the CDR3 is TGTGCCAGCAGGAGACAGGGACCAGATACGCAGTATTTT. The gene calls are TRBV21-1 and TRBJ2-3; the D call of TRBD1 is as the table states it, not checked on the DNA. TRBV21-1 is noted as a pseudogene. This CDR3 has 13 amino acids.

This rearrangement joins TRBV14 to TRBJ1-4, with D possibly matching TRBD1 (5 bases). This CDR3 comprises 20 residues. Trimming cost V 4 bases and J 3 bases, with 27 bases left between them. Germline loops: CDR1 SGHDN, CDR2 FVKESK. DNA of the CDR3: TGTGCCAGCAGCCCAGAAACTTTCCGGGACTGGGTTGTGGCTAATGAAAAACTGTTTTTT. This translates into CASSPETFRDWVVANEKLFF.

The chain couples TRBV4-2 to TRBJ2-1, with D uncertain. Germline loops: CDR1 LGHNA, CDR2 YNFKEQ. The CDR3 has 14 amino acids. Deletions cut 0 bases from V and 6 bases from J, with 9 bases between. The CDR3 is CASSQESYSNEQFF. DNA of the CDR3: TGTGCCAGCAGCCAAGAGTCCTACAGCAATGAGCAGTTCTTC.

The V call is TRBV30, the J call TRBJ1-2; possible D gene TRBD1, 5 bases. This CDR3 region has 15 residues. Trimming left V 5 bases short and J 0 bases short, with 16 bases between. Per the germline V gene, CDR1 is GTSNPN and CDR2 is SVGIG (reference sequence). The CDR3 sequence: CAWGPGRGANYGYTF. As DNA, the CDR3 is TGTGCCTGGGGGCCGGGGAGAGGGGCTAACTATGGCTACACCTTC.

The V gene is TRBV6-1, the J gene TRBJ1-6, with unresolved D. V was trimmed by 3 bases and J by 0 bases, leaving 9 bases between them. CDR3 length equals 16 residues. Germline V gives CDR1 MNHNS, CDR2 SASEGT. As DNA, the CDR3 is TGTGCCAGCAGTGAGGACGGCCGCTCCTATAATTCACCCCTCCACTTT. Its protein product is CASSEDGRSYNSPLHF.

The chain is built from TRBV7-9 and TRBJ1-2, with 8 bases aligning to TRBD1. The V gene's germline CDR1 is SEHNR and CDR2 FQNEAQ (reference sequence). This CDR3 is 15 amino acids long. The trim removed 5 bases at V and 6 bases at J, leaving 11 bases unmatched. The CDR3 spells CASSPPDRGWDGYTF. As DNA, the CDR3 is TGTGCCAGCAGCCCCCCCGACAGGGGCTGGGATGGCTACACCTTC.

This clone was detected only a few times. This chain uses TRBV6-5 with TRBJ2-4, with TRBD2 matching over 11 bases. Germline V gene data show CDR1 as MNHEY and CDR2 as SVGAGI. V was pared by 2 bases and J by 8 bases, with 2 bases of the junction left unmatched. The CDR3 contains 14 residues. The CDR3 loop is CASSYETSGDIQYF. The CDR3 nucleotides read TGTGCCAGCAGTTACGAGACTAGCGGGGACATTCAGTACTTC.

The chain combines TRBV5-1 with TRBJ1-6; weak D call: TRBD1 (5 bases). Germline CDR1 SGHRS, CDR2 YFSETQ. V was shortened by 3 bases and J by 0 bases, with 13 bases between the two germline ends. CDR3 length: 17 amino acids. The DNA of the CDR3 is TGCGCCAGCAGCTGGCGACAGCGCAGCTCCTATAATTCACCCCTCCACTTT. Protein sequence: CASSWRQRSSYNSPLHF.

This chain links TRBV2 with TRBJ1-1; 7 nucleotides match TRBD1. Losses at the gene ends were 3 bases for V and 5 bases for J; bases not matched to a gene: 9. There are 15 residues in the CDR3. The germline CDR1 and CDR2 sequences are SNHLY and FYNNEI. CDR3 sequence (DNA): TGTGCCAGCAGTGAGAGGACAGGCGGGGAGACTGAAGCTTTCTTT. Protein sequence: CASSERTGGETEAFF.

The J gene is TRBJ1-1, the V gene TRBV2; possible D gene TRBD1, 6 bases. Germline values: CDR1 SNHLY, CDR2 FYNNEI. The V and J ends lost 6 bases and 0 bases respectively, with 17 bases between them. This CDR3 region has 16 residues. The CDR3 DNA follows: TGTGCCAGCAGAGTAGGGACAAACATAATGAACACTGAAGCTTTCTTT. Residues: CASRVGTNIMNTEAFF.

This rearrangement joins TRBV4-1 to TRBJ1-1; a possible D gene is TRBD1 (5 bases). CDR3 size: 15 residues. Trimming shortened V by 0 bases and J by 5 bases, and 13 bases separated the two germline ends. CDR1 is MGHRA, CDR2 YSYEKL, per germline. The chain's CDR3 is CASSQEGRRWTEAFF. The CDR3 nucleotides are TGCGCCAGCAGCCAAGAGGGACGGCGGTGGACTGAAGCTTTCTTT.

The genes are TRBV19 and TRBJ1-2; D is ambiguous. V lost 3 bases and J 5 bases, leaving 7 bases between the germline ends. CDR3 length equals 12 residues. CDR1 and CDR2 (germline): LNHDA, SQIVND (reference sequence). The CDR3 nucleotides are TGTGCCAGTAGTATCTGGATGTATGGCTACACCTTC. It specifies CASSIWMYGYTF.

CDR3 region: CASSPTSGRSETQYF. As DNA, the CDR3 is TGTGCCAGCAGTCCGACTAGCGGGAGGTCGGAGACCCAGTACTTC. The chain carries TRBV6-4 and TRBJ2-5, with 13 positions matching TRBD2. The CDR3 sequence is 15 residues long. In germline, CDR1 is MRHNA, CDR2 SNTAGT. With V trimmed by 5 bases and J by 5 bases, 5 bases remained unmatched.